This T cell receptor (beta chain) stems from a study of blood T cell repertoires in COVID-19. Method: immunoSEQ multiplex PCR; TCRdb's copy keeps in-frame clones and lacks some. This table holds some 160,000 clones, nearly 80% found once. Sequencing used peripheral blood. The sequence was collected from a woman older than 75 with acute or convalescent COVID-19.

The CDR3 spells CASSLVASGTYNEQFF. CDR3 DNA sequence: TGTGCCAGCAGCTTAGTGGCTAGCGGGACCTACAATGAGCAGTTCTTC. The chain recombines TRBV7-6 with TRBJ2-1; 9 positions agree with TRBD2. The CDR3 has 16 amino acids. Trimming took 1 base from V and 2 from J; bases not matched to a gene: 3. The germline gives CDR1 SGHVS, CDR2 FNYEAQ.